One sample yielded the 2 T cell receptor beta chains listed below, sequenced in a study of response to subunit inactivated influenza vaccine. In TCRdb, the RT-PCR reads were re-called with MiXCR into one record per CDR3 protein. The sample contains around 760,000 distinct CDR3 sequences, approximately 13% of which appear only once. The sample here was PBMCs from blood, taken 14 days before vaccination. These receptors all stem from a man in his forties or fifties who received an inactivated influenza vaccine.

The chain has TRBV10-3 and TRBJ2-2, with D possibly TRBD1 on 5 matching bases. V shed 7 bases and J shed 4 bases, with 10 bases lying between them. The germline CDR1 and CDR2 sequences are ENHRY and SYGVKD. This CDR3 spans 13 amino acids. CDR3 amino acids: CAIKGFPTGELFF. Here the CDR3 DNA reads TGTGCCATCAAGGGGTTCCCCACCGGGGAGCTGTTTTTT.

This clonotype was seen many times. The chain combines TRBV11-2 with TRBJ2-1, with TRBD1 as a possible D gene (6 bases). V dropped 1 base and J dropped 4 bases, with 17 bases sitting between them. CDR3 length: 17 residues. The V gene's germline CDR1 is SGHAT and CDR2 FQNNGV. CDR3 residues: CASSLVRGRARYNEQFF. CDR3 DNA sequence: TGTGCCAGCAGCTTAGTCAGGGGTAGGGCACGATACAATGAGCAGTTCTTC.